This T cell receptor (beta chain) was captured in a study of cytomegalovirus exposure and HLA in healthy donors. Study-level information: Previous work identified roughly 120 million unique TCR beta sequences from around 200 million T cells. Across about 400 genotyped donors, more than 75% landed in the Caucasian-associated ancestry cluster.

The PCR was carried out with 60 Vbeta primers and 13 Jbeta primers. The data were produced by immunoSEQ multiplex PCR, yet TCRdb's version contains in-frame clones alone and is incomplete. The data hold roughly 190,000 clones, with 55% to 65% observed a single time. Study-level findings and limits: A list of around 150 TCR beta chains associated with cytomegalovirus was given.

As regards this clone: Its antigen remains unknown.

The clonotype comes from a man aged 35 to 55 in good health and CMV-seronegative. The sample was PBMCs.

CDR3: CASSLVGQGDEKLFF. The CDR3 DNA reads TGTGCCAGCAGCTTAGTTGGACAGGGGGATGAAAAACTGTTTTTT. The chain uses TRBV7-2 and TRBJ1-4; 10 bases fit TRBD1. The germline V gene encodes CDR1 SGHTA and CDR2 FQGNSA. This CDR3 region has 15 residues. Unmatched junction bases numbered 2, after V lost 1 base and J lost 6 bases.